Described below is a single TCR beta chain sequence and its context. Sequencing was performed with immunoSEQ multiplex PCR; in TCRdb, only in-frame clones are kept and a portion is missing. The repertoire consists of around 130,000 clones, with roughly 91% occurring once and the leading ten covering around 7.6%. The sample originates from a study of control samples from healthy donors and cancer patients. CDR1 is ENHRY and CDR2 is SYGVKD in the germline V gene. CDR3 length equals 15 residues. V lost 2 bases to trimming and J lost 5 bases, with 15 bases between them. The sample was PBMCs. The J gene is TRBJ1-2, the V gene TRBV10-3; D possibly corresponds to TRBD1 (5 bases). This TCR derives from a man in his forties or fifties with head and neck cancer. CDR3 coding DNA: TGTGCCATCAGTGAGGGGCGGGGGATCGAATATGGCTACACCTTC. This encodes CAISEGRGIEYGYTF.